In its sample, the clone carrying this T cell receptor beta chain was seen a few times. Its antigen remains unknown. This specimen comes from a study of T cells in Graves' hyperthyroidism and ophthalmopathy. Study-level background: The authors collected peripheral blood at initial diagnosis, before any treatment.

Study-wide findings and caveats: Model predictions of ophthalmopathy came a median around 6.5 months before onset.

The CDR3 sequence is 17 residues long. The V gene lost 3 bases and the J gene lost 0 bases, with 12 bases spanning the gap. Germline assignment: CDR1 LNHDA and CDR2 SQIVND (reference sequence). Exclusion criteria comprised uncontrolled infection, other autoimmune disease, pregnancy or lactation. PBMCs came from more than 9.5 ml fresh peripheral blood. Amplified regions were TCR beta CDR3 sequences from RNA transcripts. TCR CDR3 underwent first-round RT-PCR with the HTBI primer set. From the multiplex PCR reads, TCRdb called clonotypes with MiXCR, one entry per CDR3 protein. The sample holds hundreds of thousands of distinct CDR3 sequences, roughly 13% seen once.

The receptor was isolated from a woman aged 18-29 years with Graves' hyperthyroidism. Sequenced input: blood. V gene TRBV19 combines with J gene TRBJ2-6; D is ambiguous. DNA of the CDR3: TGTGCCAGTAGTATGGGGATCGGGTACTCTGGGGCCAACGTCCTGACTTTC. It yields the protein CASSMGIGYSGANVLTF.